These 16 T cell receptor beta chains were sequenced from one sample in a study of response to subunit inactivated influenza vaccine. Each CDR3 protein is one row after TCRdb ran MiXCR on the RT-PCR reads. The data contain a few hundred thousand distinct CDR3 sequences, 12% to 15% of them singletons. Sample: PBMCs from blood, taken approximately 13 days after vaccination. Every receptor here comes from a man aged 50 to 60 who received an inactivated influenza vaccine.

This clonotype was counted ten times or more. The CDR3 loop is CASSYGGSSYNEQFF. CDR3 nucleotides: TGTGCCAGCAGTTACGGGGGAAGCTCCTACAATGAGCAGTTCTTC. The chain couples TRBV6-2 or TRBV6-3 to TRBJ2-1; D tentatively reads TRBD1 or TRBD2 (5 bases each). This CDR3 is built from 15 residues. V lost 2 bases and J lost 0, with 8 bases in between. Germline CDR1 is MNHEY and CDR2 is SVGEGT.

The chain uses TRBV19 and TRBJ2-3, with 13 bases aligning to TRBD2. CDR1 and CDR2 (germline): LNHDA, SQIVND (reference sequence). Trimming at V came to 2 bases and at J to 5 bases, leaving 4 bases not matched to a gene. The length of the CDR3 is 16 residues. The CDR3 is CASSIFGLAGEDTQYF. CDR3 nucleotide sequence: TGTGCCAGTAGTATATTTGGACTAGCGGGAGAAGATACGCAGTATTTT.

This clonotype was seen many times. This chain links TRBV3-1 with TRBJ2-1; D gene unclear. The CDR3 is 11 residues long. CDR1 is LGHDT, CDR2 YNNKEL, per germline (reference sequence). V lost 1 base, J lost 8 bases, and 3 bases lay in between. The CDR3 DNA sequence: TGTGCCAGCAGCCAAGTAGATGAGCAGTTCTTC. It specifies CASSQVDEQFF.

This clonotype has a handful of counts. This chain links TRBV3-1 with TRBJ2-5; no clear D gene. This CDR3 has 18 amino acids. Germline V gene sequence: CDR1 LGHDT, CDR2 YNNKEL (reference sequence). The V end was cut by 0 bases, the J end by 2 bases, with 19 bases between. DNA for the CDR3: TGTGCCAGCAGCCAAGATCAGGCCTTAGCCGTCGGGCAAGAGACCCAGTACTTC. This sequence encodes CASSQDQALAVGQETQYF.

This clonotype was detected a few times. The chain employs TRBV24-1 and TRBJ2-1; 14 nucleotides line up with TRBD2. CDR1 is KGHDR, CDR2 SFDVKD, per germline. Trimming cost V 4 bases and J 6 bases; bases outside gene matches: 4. The length of the CDR3 is 16 residues. The CDR3 DNA follows: TGTGCCACCAGTGACCGGACTAGCGGGAGGCTCAATGAGCAGTTCTTC. Its translation is CATSDRTSGRLNEQFF.

This clonotype was detected ten times or more. The V gene is TRBV3-1, the J gene TRBJ2-7; TRBD2 matches at 9 bases. This CDR3 region has 15 residues. Germline values: CDR1 LGHDT, CDR2 YNNKEL (reference sequence). Trimming cost V 4 bases and J 1 base; bases outside gene matches: 5. The CDR3 DNA follows: TGTGCCAGCAGCCCTAGCGGGGCTCCATCCTACGAGCAGTACTTC. Protein sequence: CASSPSGAPSYEQYF.

As to this clonotype: A single base separates this from a much larger clone, so it may be a read error. V is TRBV7-9 and J is TRBJ2-1, with a weak D call TRBD2 (6 bases). Germline lookup yields CDR1 SEHNR and CDR2 FQNEAQ (reference sequence). The CDR3 runs 16 residues. V was trimmed by 5 bases and J by 8 bases, leaving 22 bases between them. The CDR3 loop reads CASSPTTTSTSYEQFF. The DNA of the CDR3 is TGTGCCAGCAGCCCCACAACAACTAGCACATCGTATGAGCAGTTCTTC.

This clonotype appeared many times. The chain couples TRBV5-5 to TRBJ2-1; D is perhaps TRBD1 (5 bases). CDR1 is SGHKS and CDR2 is YYEKEE in the germline V gene (reference sequence). This CDR3 contains 15 residues. V dropped 0 bases and J dropped 3 bases, with 10 bases sitting between them. The DNA for the CDR3 is TGTGCCAGCAGCTTGGGTCAGGGTTACTACAATGAGCAGTTCTTC. It specifies CASSLGQGYYNEQFF.

This clonotype was observed a handful of times. The chain combines TRBV12-3 or TRBV12-4 with TRBJ2-7, with 7 bases lining up with TRBD1. The ends lost 2 bases at V and 2 bases at J; junction bases unmatched: 6. The CDR3 contains 15 residues. CDR3 sequence reads: CASSLTGVTTYEQYF. The CDR3 DNA follows: TGTGCCAGCAGTTTAACAGGGGTCACAACCTACGAGCAGTACTTC.

This clonotype occurred many times. V is TRBV12-3 or TRBV12-4 and J is TRBJ2-3; D is uncertain. The length of the CDR3 is 20 residues. Trimming removed 5 bases at V and 0 bases at J, with 27 bases between. This chain's CDR3 is CASSPRRRFVQGRSTDTQYF. For the CDR3, the DNA is TGTGCCAGCAGTCCCCGAAGACGGTTCGTTCAAGGAAGGAGCACAGATACGCAGTATTTT.

J is TRBJ1-6 and V is TRBV12-3 or TRBV12-4; D not resolved. This CDR3 contains 13 residues. Trimming pared 4 bases from V and 7 bases from J, leaving 8 bases between. In nucleotides, the CDR3 is TGTGCCAGCAGTTGGGAGGAGAATTCACCCCTCCACTTT. Encoded protein: CASSWEENSPLHF.

This sequence joins TRBV25-1 and TRBJ2-5; possible D gene TRBD1, 6 bases. The V gene's germline CDR1 is MGHDK and CDR2 SYGVNS. V dropped 2 bases and J dropped 2 bases, with 27 bases sitting between them. The CDR3 extends over 20 amino acids. CDR3 sequence: CASSELYEDRQPHRQETQYF. CDR3 coding DNA: TGTGCCAGCAGTGAACTGTACGAAGACAGGCAACCTCACCGACAAGAGACCCAGTACTTC.

Many counts were recorded for this clonotype. The chain employs TRBV12-3 or TRBV12-4 and TRBJ1-1; D remains unclear. Trimming shortened V by 5 bases and J by 1 base, and 17 bases separated the two germline ends. The CDR3 is 16 amino acids. CDR3 nucleotides: TGTGCCAGCAGTCCCCCCGGCAGGCTAAAGAACACTGAAGCTTTCTTT. Protein product: CASSPPGRLKNTEAFF.

At least ten counts were recorded for this clonotype. The rearrangement joins TRBV20-1 to TRBJ1-1; D is uncertain. Per germline, CDR1 DFQATT and CDR2 SNEGSKA (reference sequence). V lost 1 base and J lost 1, with 13 bases in between. CDR3 length: 15 residues. The CDR3 DNA reads TGCAGTGCTAGAGTAAGGGCACTATCGAACACTGAAGCTTTCTTT. This encodes CSARVRALSNTEAFF.

The chain uses TRBV4-2 and TRBJ2-1; 8 bases are a match to TRBD1. The CDR3 loop spans 16 amino acids. CDR1 and CDR2 (germline): LGHNA, YNFKEQ. The trim removed 1 base at V and 6 bases at J, leaving 8 bases unmatched. This CDR3 is CASSQGPAGGPNEQFF. CDR3 in DNA: TGTGCCAGCAGCCAAGGGCCGGCAGGGGGCCCCAATGAGCAGTTCTTC.

This sequence joins TRBV7-9 and TRBJ2-5, with 11 bases matching TRBD2. J lost 5 bases, V lost 4 bases, and 12 bases had no gene match. The CDR3 has 17 amino acids. Germline V lookup: CDR1 SEHNR, CDR2 FQNEAQ (reference sequence). The CDR3 loop is CASSSYSGGAPLETQYF. As DNA, the CDR3 is TGTGCCAGCAGCTCCTATAGCGGGGGGGCCCCGTTGGAGACCCAGTACTTC.